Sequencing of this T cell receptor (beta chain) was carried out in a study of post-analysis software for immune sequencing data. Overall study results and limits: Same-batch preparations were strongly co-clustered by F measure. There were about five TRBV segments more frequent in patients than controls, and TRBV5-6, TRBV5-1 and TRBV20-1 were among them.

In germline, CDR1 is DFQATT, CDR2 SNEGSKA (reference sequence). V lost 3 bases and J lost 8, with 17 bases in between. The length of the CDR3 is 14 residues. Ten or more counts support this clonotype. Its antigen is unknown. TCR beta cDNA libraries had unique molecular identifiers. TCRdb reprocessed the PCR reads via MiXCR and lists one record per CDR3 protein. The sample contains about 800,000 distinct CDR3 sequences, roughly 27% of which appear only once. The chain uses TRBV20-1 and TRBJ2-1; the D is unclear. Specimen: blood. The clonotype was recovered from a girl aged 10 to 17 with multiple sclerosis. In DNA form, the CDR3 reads TGCAGTGCTAGTCTTGCTGGAGTCGCTGATGAGCAGTTCTTC. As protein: CSASLAGVADEQFF.